The 21 T cell receptor beta chains reported below all come from one sample, sequenced in a study of low-dose radiotherapy and immunotherapy resistance in tumors. Primers targeting TRAV and TRBV primed first-strand cDNA, covering alpha and beta chains. Both a constant-region primer and a V-primer adapter served to amplify TCRs across roughly 20 PCR cycles. Each CDR3 protein is one row after TCRdb ran MiXCR on the reads. The profile shows roughly 54,000 distinct CDR3 sequences, 25% of them singletons. Time point here: before trial treatment. The input for sequencing was PBMCs, taken before treatment. These receptors all stem from a male donor with prostate cancer.

The chain has TRBV5-1 and TRBJ1-2; weak D call: TRBD1 (5 bases). CDR1 and CDR2 (germline): SGHRS, YFSETQ. There are 14 residues in the CDR3. Trimming shortened V by 4 bases and J by 0 bases, and 10 bases separated the two germline ends. The DNA of the CDR3 is TGCGCCAGCAGCCCATCGGGACCTAACTATGGCTACACCTTC. This sequence encodes CASSPSGPNYGYTF.

Many counts were recorded for this clonotype. The V call is TRBV5-4, the J call TRBJ2-1; 11 nucleotides line up with TRBD2. CDR3 length: 15 amino acids. The germline V gene encodes CDR1 SGHNT and CDR2 YYREEE (reference sequence). After removal of 4 bases from V and 7 bases from J, the junction contained 7 bases not matched to a gene. CDR3 sequence (DNA): TGTGCCAGCAGCCCACTAGCGGGAGTGCAGAATGAGCAGTTCTTC. It codes for CASSPLAGVQNEQFF. Based on the CDR3 plus reference TRBV5-4 and TRBJ2-1, the full variable domain is ETGVTQSPTHLIKTRGQQVTLRCSSQSGHNTVSWYQQALGQGPQFIFQYYREEENGRGNFPPRFSGLQFPNYSSELNVNALELDDSALYLCASSPLAGVQNEQFFGPGTRLTVL.

This clonotype was recorded at least ten times. The chain uses TRBV3-1 and TRBJ2-1; D possibly corresponds to TRBD2 (6 bases). Trimming stripped 3 bases from V and 8 bases from J, with 23 bases between. Germline V gene data show CDR1 as LGHDT and CDR2 as YNNKEL (reference sequence). The CDR3 covers 17 residues. CDR3 residues: CASSQVLLGSRVYEQFF. The CDR3, as DNA: TGTGCCAGCAGCCAGGTTCTCCTCGGGAGCCGTGTTTATGAGCAGTTCTTC.

This clonotype was picked up a small number of times. For the CDR3, the DNA is TGTGCCAGTAGTCCCAGCGGAGGACAGGGGGCTCGTGAGCAGTTCTTC. Encoded protein: CASSPSGGQGAREQFF. V gene TRBV19 combines with J gene TRBJ2-1; the match to TRBD1 covers 11 bases. Germline V lookup: CDR1 LNHDA, CDR2 SQIVND (reference sequence). J was trimmed by 9 bases and V by 5 bases; bases with no gene match: 12. CDR3 length: 16 residues.

Many counts were recorded for this clonotype. The rearrangement uses TRBV15 and TRBJ2-7; perhaps TRBD2 as D (6 bases). V lost 3 bases and J 5 bases, leaving 20 bases between the germline ends. Germline CDR1 and CDR2: LNHNV and YYDKDF (reference sequence). This CDR3 contains 16 residues. CDR3 bases: TGTGCCACCAGCAGGCGGTCGGGTGCGGGAACCAACGAGCAGTACTTC. This sequence encodes CATSRRSGAGTNEQYF.

The rearrangement joins TRBV9 to TRBJ2-3, with a tentative D call TRBD1 (6 bases). The V and J ends lost 4 bases and 2 bases respectively, with 14 bases between them. CDR1 is SGDLS, CDR2 YYNGEE, per germline. CDR3 size: 15 residues. This chain's CDR3 is CASSPLGQNTDTQYF. Written as DNA, the CDR3 is TGTGCCAGCAGCCCCCTCGGACAGAACACAGATACGCAGTATTTT.

The V and J genes are TRBV5-1 and TRBJ1-5, with TRBD1 as a possible D gene (6 bases). The length of the CDR3 is 15 residues. V lost 0 bases and J lost 6, with 13 bases in between. Germline assignment: CDR1 SGHRS and CDR2 YFSETQ. The CDR3 reads CASSLGTIQGQPQHF. CDR3 in DNA: TGCGCCAGCAGCTTGGGGACTATACAGGGTCAGCCCCAGCATTTT.

This chain joins TRBV6-5 and TRBJ2-3; D ambiguous. Deletions cut 6 bases from V and 2 bases from J, with 6 bases between. CDR1 is MNHEY and CDR2 is SVGAGI in the germline V gene. CDR3 size: 12 residues. The CDR3 DNA reads TGTGCCAGCAGAGATTACACAGATACGCAGTATTTT. The encoded protein is CASRDYTDTQYF.

The rearrangement links TRBV20-1 to TRBJ1-3; 9 nucleotides line up with TRBD1. Trimming cost V 5 bases and J 4 bases; bases outside gene matches: 3. The CDR3 loop spans 13 amino acids. The V gene's germline CDR1 is DFQATT and CDR2 SNEGSKA (reference sequence). The CDR3 here is CSAGGTGGNTIYF. The CDR3 DNA reads as TGCAGTGCTGGAGGGACAGGGGGAAACACCATATATTTT.

This clonotype was counted at least ten times. The chain combines TRBV10-1 with TRBJ2-4; possible D gene TRBD1, 6 bases. This CDR3 comprises 14 residues. Trimming cost V 6 bases and J 4 bases, with 13 bases left between them. Per the germline V gene, CDR1 is WNHNN and CDR2 is SYGVQD (reference sequence). The CDR3, as DNA: TGCGCCAGCAGGGGGGCCCAACCTAAAAACATTCAGTACTTC. It codes for CASRGAQPKNIQYF.

In this sample, this clonotype turned up many times. The chain carries TRBV30 and TRBJ2-6; D is uncertain. Germline CDR1 reads GTSNPN; CDR2 reads SVGIG (reference sequence). The CDR3 is made up of 15 amino acids. V lost 5 bases, J lost 4 bases, and 15 bases lay in between. The CDR3 loop is CAWVRSSLGANVLTF. The CDR3 region has the DNA TGTGCCTGGGTCAGGTCCTCTCTGGGGGCCAACGTCCTGACTTTC.

This rearrangement joins TRBV28 to TRBJ1-5; D is undetermined. The germline V and J ends were trimmed by 8 bases and 1 base, with 9 bases remaining between them. The CDR3 loop spans 13 amino acids. Germline values: CDR1 MDHEN, CDR2 SYDVKM. This CDR3 reads CASPLQSNQPQHF. The CDR3 DNA follows: TGTGCCAGCCCCCTACAGAGCAATCAGCCCCAGCATTTT.

Remarks on this clonotype: This likely came from a read error, as a far larger clone is one base away. The rearrangement uses TRBV5-1 and TRBJ2-7; the match to TRBD2 covers 11 bases. The CDR3 covers 17 residues. Germline loops: CDR1 SGHRS, CDR2 YFSETQ. Trimming removed 4 bases from V and 7 bases from J; junction bases left unmatched: 16. Here the CDR3 DNA reads TGCGCCAGCAGCAAACAATCTACTAGCGGGGGCTACAATGAGCAGTACTTC. This sequence encodes CASSKQSTSGGYNEQYF.

This clonotype has at least ten counts. The chain joins TRBV24-1 to TRBJ2-2, with D tentatively TRBD1 (5 bases). The length of the CDR3 is 16 residues. V lost 2 bases and J lost 1, with 10 bases in between. Per germline, CDR1 KGHDR and CDR2 SFDVKD. In DNA, the CDR3 is TGTGCCACCAGTGATTCTAACAGGAAGAACACCGGGGAGCTGTTTTTT. Translated: CATSDSNRKNTGELFF.

The V gene is TRBV19, the J gene TRBJ1-1, with a possible D match to TRBD1 (5 bases). This CDR3 region has 13 residues. Between the trimmed V and J ends, which lost 4 bases and 5 bases, there was a span of 11 bases. Germline lookup yields CDR1 LNHDA and CDR2 SQIVND (reference sequence). The CDR3, as DNA: TGTGCCAGTAGTAGGTCCAGGGCTACTGAAGCTTTCTTT. Translation gives CASSRSRATEAFF.

This clonotype was recorded at least ten times. This chain links TRBV4-2 with TRBJ2-1; 11 nucleotides align to TRBD1. The germline V gene has CDR1 LGHNA and CDR2 YNFKEQ. This CDR3 region has 15 residues. V lost 0 bases and J lost 9; bases outside the gene matches: 4. The CDR3 loop reads CASSQDPGTGGEQFF. The DNA of the CDR3 is TGTGCCAGCAGCCAAGATCCTGGGACAGGGGGTGAGCAGTTCTTC.

The table lists this clonotype with many counts. J is TRBJ2-1 and V is TRBV30, with unresolved D. The V end lost 2 bases, the J end lost 3 bases, and 8 bases lay between the germline ends. CDR3 length: 13 amino acids. Per germline, CDR1 GTSNPN and CDR2 SVGIG (reference sequence). The CDR3 spells CAWSPSSYNEQFF. DNA for the CDR3: TGTGCCTGGAGTCCCTCGAGCTACAATGAGCAGTTCTTC.

This clonotype was picked up many times. The chain combines TRBV19 with TRBJ2-1, with 8 bases lining up with TRBD2. The CDR3 totals 16 residues. Germline V lookup: CDR1 LNHDA, CDR2 SQIVND (reference sequence). The J segment lost 3 bases and the V segment lost 4 bases, leaving 8 bases of the junction unmatched. The CDR3 loop reads CASSNPLTSGYNEQFF. The CDR3 bases are TGTGCCAGTAGTAACCCCCTTACTAGCGGCTACAATGAGCAGTTCTTC.

As for this clonotype: This clone may be a read error of a much larger clone one base away. V gene TRBV13 combines with J gene TRBJ1-2, with a weak D call TRBD1 (6 bases). The CDR3 is 15 residues long. Germline V gives CDR1 PRHDT, CDR2 FYEKMQ (reference sequence). CDR3 sequence reads: CAISLGGAPSSGYTF. The DNA for the CDR3 is TGTGCCATCAGCCTGGGGGGGGCCCCCTCGTCTGGCTACACCTTC.

The V call is TRBV27, the J call TRBJ1-4; D is undetermined. V was cut by 11 bases and J by 4 bases, with 8 bases left in between. The CDR3 contains 11 residues. CDR1 is MNHEY and CDR2 is SMNVEV in the germline V gene (reference sequence). CDR3 protein: CASELNEKLFF. DNA of the CDR3: TGTGCCTCGGAGCTTAATGAAAAACTGTTTTTT.

This clonotype was counted at least ten times. The chain joins TRBV7-9 to TRBJ2-1; TRBD1 matches 9 bases. The germline gives CDR1 SEHNR, CDR2 FQNEAQ (reference sequence). With V trimmed by 4 bases and J by 3 bases, 4 bases remained unmatched. The CDR3 totals 15 residues. The CDR3 loop reads CASSSRQGGYNEQFF. CDR3 nucleotide sequence: TGTGCCAGCAGCTCCAGACAGGGGGGCTACAATGAGCAGTTCTTC.